These 29 T cell receptor beta chains came from one sample sequenced in a study of cytomegalovirus exposure and HLA in healthy donors (dated by TCRdb to about 2017). Library generation was performed with the immunoSEQ multiplex PCR assay. A mixture of 60 forward primers for TCR Vbeta segments and 13 reverse primers for TCR Jbeta segments was used in the multiplex PCR. As stored in TCRdb, this immuneACCESS dataset retains in-frame rearrangements with V and J assigned. A fraction of the clones does not appear; measured against another copy, unresolved V genes explain less than half of the discrepancy, and the remainder lacks a known reason. Across this sample there are some 180,000 clones, with approximately 81% seen only once. The ten biggest clones cover about 2.7% of the sample. Sequences were obtained from PBMCs. The receptors shown here come from a man under 40 in good health and CMV-seropositive.

The CDR3 DNA is TGTGCCAGCAGCTTGGTCGGGAGGGTTTACAATGAGCAGTTCTTC. It yields the protein CASSLVGRVYNEQFF. The rearrangement links TRBV7-9 to TRBJ2-1, with TRBD2 identical over 8 bases. V was pared by 3 bases and J by 4 bases, with 5 bases of the junction left unmatched. Germline CDR1 and CDR2: SEHNR and FQNEAQ (reference sequence). This CDR3 contains 15 residues.

The V gene is TRBV11-3, the J gene TRBJ2-2; 9 nucleotides line up with TRBD1. Trimming cost V 8 bases and J 3 bases; bases outside gene matches: 10. The CDR3 contains 16 residues. CDR1 and CDR2 (germline): SGHNT, YENEEA. The CDR3 sequence: CASLSSGQGYTGELFF. In DNA, the CDR3 is TGTGCCAGCTTAAGCTCCGGACAGGGGTACACCGGGGAGCTGTTTTTT.

CDR3 region: CASSAGSGGNQPQHF. The DNA for the CDR3 is TGTGCCAGCAGCGCGGGCTCGGGTGGCAATCAGCCCCAGCATTTT. The V gene is TRBV28, the J gene TRBJ1-5; D unresolved. The CDR3 has 15 residues. Looked up from germline, CDR1 is MDHEN and CDR2 is SYDVKM. Trimming removed 6 bases from V and 2 bases from J, with 14 bases in between.

The rearrangement joins TRBV19 to TRBJ2-1; the match to TRBD2 covers 10 bases. V shed 6 bases, J shed 5 bases, and the junction held 13 bases outside the gene matches. The CDR3 covers 17 residues. CDR1 LNHDA and CDR2 SQIVND come from the germline V gene (reference sequence). CDR3 nucleotide sequence: TGTGCCAGTAGGCCACAAGCGACTAGCGGGCCTAACAATGAGCAGTTCTTC. This codes for CASRPQATSGPNNEQFF.

The chain recombines TRBV18 with TRBJ1-6; 10 positions agree with TRBD1. The CDR3 runs to 20 residues. CDR1 is KGHSH, CDR2 LQKENI, per germline. J lost 8 bases, V lost 2 bases, and 18 bases had no gene match. CDR3: CASSPSMGRLQTGGDSPLHF. CDR3 DNA sequence: TGTGCCAGCTCACCAAGTATGGGTCGATTGCAGACAGGGGGCGATTCACCCCTCCACTTT.

The rearrangement joins TRBV20-1 to TRBJ1-2, with unresolved D. This CDR3 is built from 11 residues. Germline CDR1 reads DFQATT; CDR2 reads SNEGSKA (reference sequence). Trimming took off 0 bases at V and 7 bases at J, with 6 bases between the two ends. CDR3 sequence reads: CSARDGLGYTF. The CDR3 nucleotides read TGCAGTGCTAGAGATGGGCTTGGCTACACCTTC.

The chain combines TRBV4-3 with TRBJ1-2, with 10 bases lining up with TRBD1. Looked up from germline, CDR1 is LGHNA and CDR2 is YSLEER. This CDR3 has 17 amino acids. V shed 0 bases and J 4 bases; nucleotides not matched to a gene: 8. CDR3 residues: CASSQDPWDRGGYGYTF. CDR3 sequence (DNA): TGCGCCAGCAGCCAAGATCCCTGGGACAGGGGTGGCTATGGCTACACCTTC.

This clone occurred a few times. The chain has TRBV4-1 and TRBJ2-3; no clear D gene. The CDR3 has 16 residues. Trimming left V 1 base short and J 2 bases short, with 13 bases between. The germline CDR1 and CDR2 sequences are MGHRA and YSYEKL. The CDR3 coding sequence is TGCGCCAGCAGCCAAGTGAATCTGGTAGACACAGATACGCAGTATTTT. Protein sequence: CASSQVNLVDTDTQYF.

This sequence joins TRBV9 and TRBJ2-5; D is possibly TRBD1 (6 bases). V shed 0 bases and J shed 5 bases, with 14 bases lying between them. The CDR3 length is 15 residues. CDR1 is SGDLS, CDR2 YYNGEE, per germline. CDR3 in amino acids: CASSVEGVRGETQYF. DNA for the CDR3: TGTGCCAGCAGCGTAGAGGGGGTAAGGGGGGAGACCCAGTACTTC.

This sequence joins TRBV7-2 and TRBJ1-2, with D uncertain. With 4 bases removed from V and 4 bases from J, the gap between germline ends came to 22 bases. This CDR3 contains 17 residues. Germline CDR1 reads SGHTA; CDR2 reads FQGNSA. This CDR3 reads CASSSRRLGPEIYGYTF. CDR3 DNA: TGTGCCAGCAGCTCGAGAAGATTGGGCCCTGAGATCTATGGCTACACCTTC.

This sequence joins TRBV11-3 and TRBJ1-2; D ambiguous. The CDR3 sequence is 11 residues long. V was clipped by 2 bases and J by 7 bases, with 5 bases between them. Germline V gives CDR1 SGHNT, CDR2 YENEEA. The CDR3: CASSLTVGYTF. CDR3 sequence (DNA): TGTGCCAGCAGCTTAACGGTTGGCTACACCTTC.

The J gene is TRBJ2-7, the V gene TRBV7-2; 11 nucleotides align to TRBD2. There are 18 residues in the CDR3. Germline V gene lookup returns CDR1 SGHTA and CDR2 FQGNSA. The V and J ends lost 3 bases and 7 bases, in that order; junction bases with no gene match: 17. The CDR3: CASSLEPRLAGRSGEQYF. In DNA, the CDR3 is TGTGCCAGCAGCTTGGAACCCAGACTAGCGGGACGATCGGGGGAGCAGTACTTC.

CDR3 protein: CASSVTSGQETQYF. The CDR3, as DNA: TGTGCCAGCAGTGTAACTAGCGGACAAGAGACCCAGTACTTC. J is TRBJ2-5 and V is TRBV2; 8 bases match TRBD2. Germline lookup yields CDR1 SNHLY and CDR2 FYNNEI. CDR3 length equals 14 residues. Trimming took 4 bases from V and 2 from J; bases not matched to a gene: 3.

This chain joins TRBV7-3 and TRBJ2-3, with 10 bases that match TRBD2. Germline V gene data show CDR1 as SGHTA and CDR2 as FQGTGA. Trimming at V came to 4 bases and at J to 0 bases, leaving 4 bases not matched to a gene. CDR3 length: 16 residues. The CDR3 spells CASSWRAGGSTDTQYF. Here the CDR3 DNA reads TGTGCCAGCAGCTGGCGAGCGGGAGGGAGCACAGATACGCAGTATTTT.

This chain uses TRBV6-1 with TRBJ2-5; possibly TRBD2 for D (6 bases). The J call is doubtful: the DNA matches TRBJ2-7 better. The germline gives CDR1 MNHNS, CDR2 SASEGT. The CDR3 runs to 15 residues. In DNA, the CDR3 is TGTGCCACCATGCCGTCCGGGACTGTGGCCTACGAGCAGTACTTC. It yields the protein CATMPSGTVAYEQYF.

The V call is TRBV9, the J call TRBJ2-1; TRBD2 matches at 11 bases. The CDR3 contains 16 residues. The V gene's germline CDR1 is SGDLS and CDR2 YYNGEE. The ends lost 4 bases at V and 2 bases at J; junction bases unmatched: 5. CDR3 residues: CASSPSSGRTYNEQFF. CDR3 DNA: TGTGCCAGCAGCCCCTCTAGCGGGAGGACCTACAATGAGCAGTTCTTC.

V and J are TRBV6-6 and TRBJ2-1; tentatively, D is TRBD1 (6 bases). Germline V gives CDR1 MNHNY, CDR2 SVGAGI (reference sequence). V was trimmed by 8 bases and J by 0 bases, leaving 11 bases between them. The CDR3 has 14 amino acids. As DNA, the CDR3 is TGTGCCAGCTTGAAAGGGGGCTCCTACAATGAGCAGTTCTTC. Protein product: CASLKGGSYNEQFF.

This chain uses TRBV7-2 with TRBJ2-5; D ambiguous. With 3 bases removed from V and 5 bases from J, the gap between germline ends came to 13 bases. This CDR3 has 14 amino acids. Germline CDR1 and CDR2: SGHTA and FQGNSA. The chain's CDR3 is CASSFFLSGETQYF. The CDR3 DNA sequence: TGTGCCAGCAGCTTTTTCCTAAGTGGTGAGACCCAGTACTTC.

CDR3 sequence (DNA): TGTGCCAGTAATCGCGGACTAGCGGGAGACTTCAATGAGCAGTTCTTC. This codes for CASNRGLAGDFNEQFF. The rearrangement uses TRBV19 and TRBJ2-1, with 13 bases aligning to TRBD2. V shed 7 bases and J 6 bases; nucleotides not matched to a gene: 9. The CDR3 length is 16 residues. Germline-derived CDR1 and CDR2 are LNHDA and SQIVND (reference sequence).

This chain uses TRBV10-3 with TRBJ2-3, with 10 bases aligning to TRBD2. This CDR3 has 13 amino acids. The V gene end was trimmed by 10 bases and the J gene end by 3 bases; junction bases not matched to a gene: 4. The germline CDR1 and CDR2 sequences are ENHRY and SYGVKD. CDR3 protein: CATASGSTDTQYF. CDR3 DNA: TGTGCCACTGCTAGCGGGAGTACAGATACGCAGTATTTT.

The chain has TRBV27 and TRBJ2-2; D is ambiguous. V was cut by 7 bases and J by 0 bases, with 6 bases left in between. The CDR3 is made up of 13 amino acids. Germline loops: CDR1 MNHEY, CDR2 SMNVEV (reference sequence). CDR3 loop: CASNSANTGELFF. Written as DNA, the CDR3 is TGTGCCAGCAATTCCGCGAACACCGGGGAGCTGTTTTTT.

The chain uses TRBV11-3 and TRBJ2-1, with 15 bases identical to TRBD2. This CDR3 is 15 amino acids long. V lost 5 bases and J lost 9; bases outside the gene matches: 5. The germline CDR1 and CDR2 sequences are SGHNT and YENEEA. CDR3 loop: CASSLRTSGRAEQFF. The CDR3 coding sequence is TGTGCCAGCAGCCTCCGGACTAGCGGGAGGGCTGAGCAGTTCTTC.

The gene calls are TRBV7-2 and TRBJ2-1, with D perhaps matching TRBD1 (5 bases). This CDR3 is 17 amino acids long. Germline values: CDR1 SGHTA, CDR2 FQGNSA. Between the trimmed V and J ends, which lost 4 bases and 6 bases, there was a span of 22 bases. The CDR3 nucleotides read TGTGCCAGCAGCTCCCGCCCAGGGCCCTTCCCAATCAATGAGCAGTTCTTC. It translates to CASSSRPGPFPINEQFF.

The J gene is TRBJ2-6, the V gene TRBV10-3; D is possibly TRBD1 (5 bases). There are 18 residues in the CDR3. Trimming stripped 3 bases from V and 1 base from J, with 16 bases between. From germline, CDR1 is ENHRY and CDR2 SYGVKD. The CDR3: CAISEGQGVASGANVLTF. As DNA, the CDR3 is TGTGCCATCAGTGAAGGTCAAGGGGTTGCGTCTGGGGCCAACGTCCTGACTTTC.

This chain joins TRBV5-1 and TRBJ2-1; possible D gene TRBD2, 5 bases. The V gene lost 2 bases and the J gene lost 3 bases, with 9 bases spanning the gap. Germline V gene sequence: CDR1 SGHRS, CDR2 YFSETQ. This CDR3 region has 14 residues. CDR3 nucleotides: TGCGCCAGCAGCTTTGCGGGTTTCTACAATGAGCAGTTCTTC. Its translation: CASSFAGFYNEQFF.

This chain connects TRBV4-2 to TRBJ2-4; 8 nucleotides align to TRBD2. The CDR3 is 18 amino acids. J was trimmed by 1 base and V by 1 base; bases with no gene match: 9. Germline CDR1 LGHNA, CDR2 YNFKEQ. CDR3 coding DNA: TGTGCCAGCAGCCAAGGTTCCGGGAGGGCTGTCGCCAAAAACATTCAGTACTTC. It translates to CASSQGSGRAVAKNIQYF.

The V gene is TRBV2, the J gene TRBJ2-3; 12 positions agree with TRBD2. The J segment lost 5 bases and the V segment lost 5 bases, leaving 2 bases of the junction unmatched. Germline V gene lookup returns CDR1 SNHLY and CDR2 FYNNEI. The CDR3 is 14 amino acids. In nucleotides, the CDR3 is TGTGCCAGCAGTTGGACTAGCGGGAAAGATACGCAGTATTTT. Translating gives CASSWTSGKDTQYF.

V usage is TRBV6-6 and J usage is TRBJ1-3; unclear D gene. Trimming cost V 0 bases and J 2 bases, with 8 bases left between them. In germline, CDR1 is MNHNY, CDR2 SVGAGI (reference sequence). CDR3 size: 15 residues. In nucleotides, the CDR3 is TGTGCCAGCAGTTACTCACTAAAACCTGGAAACACCATATATTTT. It translates to CASSYSLKPGNTIYF.

This rearrangement joins TRBV11-2 to TRBJ2-2; TRBD1 agrees at 9 bases. V lost 5 bases and J lost 5; bases outside the gene matches: 9. Germline CDR1 reads SGHAT; CDR2 reads FQNNGV. There are 16 residues in the CDR3. CDR3 nucleotides: TGTGCCAGCAGCGCCCCCCGGGACAGGGTTACCGGGGAGCTGTTTTTT. As protein: CASSAPRDRVTGELFF.